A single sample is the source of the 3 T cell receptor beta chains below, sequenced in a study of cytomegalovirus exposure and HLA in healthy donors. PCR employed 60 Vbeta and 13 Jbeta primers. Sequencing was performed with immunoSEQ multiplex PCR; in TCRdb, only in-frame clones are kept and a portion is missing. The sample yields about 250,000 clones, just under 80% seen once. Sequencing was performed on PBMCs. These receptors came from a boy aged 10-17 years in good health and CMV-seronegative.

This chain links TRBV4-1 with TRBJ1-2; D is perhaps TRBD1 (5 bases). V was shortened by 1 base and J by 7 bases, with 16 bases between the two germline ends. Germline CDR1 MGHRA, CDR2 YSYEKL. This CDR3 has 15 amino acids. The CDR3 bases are TGCGCCAGCAGCCAAGGCCTCGCCCGGGGGGGTGGCTACACCTTC. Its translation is CASSQGLARGGGYTF.

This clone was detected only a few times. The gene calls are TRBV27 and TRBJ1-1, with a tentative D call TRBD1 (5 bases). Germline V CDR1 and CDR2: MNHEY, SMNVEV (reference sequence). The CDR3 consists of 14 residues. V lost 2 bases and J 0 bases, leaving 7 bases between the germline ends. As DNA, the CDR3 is TGTGCCAGCAGTTTAGACAGTTTGAACACTGAAGCTTTCTTT. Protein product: CASSLDSLNTEAFF.

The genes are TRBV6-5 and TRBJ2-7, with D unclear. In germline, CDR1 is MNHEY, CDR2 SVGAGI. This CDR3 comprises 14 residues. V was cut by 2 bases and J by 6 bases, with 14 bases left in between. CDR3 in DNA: TGTGCCAGCAGTTACGGTATTGCAGGTTCCGAGCAGTACTTC. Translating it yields CASSYGIAGSEQYF.